Listed below are T cell receptor beta chains from one sample, sequenced in a study of control samples from healthy donors and cancer patients. Repertoires were generated with immunoSEQ multiplex PCR, while TCRdb's copy carries only in-frame clones and drops some. The data hold around 120,000 clones, with about 95% observed a single time. The sample taken for sequencing was blood. The receptors shown here come from a young man in good health. CDR3s include the opening cysteine and the closing phenylalanine or tryptophan. A D gene is named only where the DNA matches it firmly. Not every row has a clone size; where given, it reads once, few, many or a size class.

CDR3aa: CASSLWPTAYGYTF
CDR3nt: TGTGCCAGCAGTTTATGGCCGACCGCCTATGGCTACACCTTC
j_gene: TRBJ1-2
abundance: -
d_gene: -
len: 14
v_gene: TRBV27

CDR3aa: CASNTPETANTEAFF
CDR3nt: TGTGCCAGTAACACACCGGAGACGGCGAACACTGAAGCTTTCTTT
j_gene: TRBJ1-1
abundance: -
d_gene: -
len: 15
v_gene: TRBV19

CDR3aa: CSVEGLDYSYEQYF
CDR3nt: TGCAGCGTTGAGGGGCTAGATTACTCCTACGAGCAGTACTTC
j_gene: TRBJ2-7
abundance: -
d_gene: -
len: 14
v_gene: TRBV29-1

CDR3aa: CASSPVGGGLYNEQFF
CDR3nt: TGTGCCAGCTCACCCGTGGGCGGGGGCCTCTACAATGAGCAGTTCTTC
j_gene: TRBJ2-1
abundance: -
d_gene: -
len: 16
v_gene: TRBV18

CDR3aa: CASSTWLAIGELFF
CDR3nt: TGTGCCAGTAGTACCTGGCTAGCGATCGGGGAGCTGTTTTTT
j_gene: TRBJ2-2
abundance: -
d_gene: -
len: 14
v_gene: TRBV19

CDR3aa: CASSYRGSPLHF
CDR3nt: TGTGCCAGCAGTTACCGGGGCTCACCCCTCCACTTT
j_gene: TRBJ1-6
abundance: -
d_gene: -
len: 12
v_gene: TRBV6-2/TRBV6-3

CDR3aa: CASSFSTDSYEQYF
CDR3nt: TGTGCCAGCAGCTTCTCGACAGATTCCTACGAGCAGTACTTC
j_gene: TRBJ2-7
abundance: -
d_gene: -
len: 14
v_gene: TRBV7-9

CDR3aa: CSASNAEAFF
CDR3nt: TGCAGTGCTTCGAACGCTGAAGCTTTCTTT
j_gene: TRBJ1-1
abundance: -
d_gene: -
len: 10
v_gene: TRBV20-1

CDR3aa: CASSPAPETQYF
CDR3nt: TGTGCCAGCAGCCCTGCGCCGGAGACCCAGTACTTC
j_gene: TRBJ2-5
abundance: -
d_gene: -
len: 12
v_gene: TRBV7-2

CDR3aa: CASSLGRGGTDTQYF
CDR3nt: TGCGCCAGCAGCTTGGGGCGGGGCGGCACAGATACGCAGTATTTT
j_gene: TRBJ2-3
abundance: -
d_gene: -
len: 15
v_gene: TRBV5-1

CDR3aa: CASSSQRGRGDTQYF
CDR3nt: TGTGCCAGCAGCTCCCAGAGGGGGCGGGGAGATACGCAGTATTTT
j_gene: TRBJ2-3
abundance: -
d_gene: -
len: 15
v_gene: TRBV5-6

CDR3aa: CASSHSGTGAQKLFF
CDR3nt: TGCGCCAGCAGCCATTCCGGGACAGGGGCTCAAAAACTGTTTTTT
j_gene: TRBJ1-4
abundance: -
d_gene: TRBD1
len: 15
v_gene: TRBV4-3

CDR3aa: CASSQSLGQLRRTEAFF
CDR3nt: TGTGCCAGCAGCCAATCCTTAGGACAACTTAGGAGGACTGAAGCTTTCTTT
j_gene: TRBJ1-1
abundance: -
d_gene: -
len: 17
v_gene: TRBV3-1/TRBV3-2

CDR3aa: CASSGEQGNYGYTF
CDR3nt: TGTGCCAGCAGCGGGGAACAGGGGAACTATGGCTACACCTTC
j_gene: TRBJ1-2
abundance: -
d_gene: TRBD1
len: 14
v_gene: TRBV9

CDR3aa: CASTGTRNTGELFF
CDR3nt: TGCGCCAGCACCGGGACTAGGAACACCGGGGAGCTGTTTTTT
j_gene: TRBJ2-2
abundance: -
d_gene: TRBD2
len: 14
v_gene: TRBV10-2

CDR3aa: CASSAGQGGYNEQFF
CDR3nt: TGTGCCAGCAGCGCAGGACAGGGTGGGTACAATGAGCAGTTCTTC
j_gene: TRBJ2-1
abundance: -
d_gene: TRBD1
len: 15
v_gene: TRBV9

CDR3aa: CASSFIAGGPNEQFF
CDR3nt: TGTGCCAGCAGTTTCATAGCGGGGGGTCCCAATGAGCAGTTCTTC
j_gene: TRBJ2-1
abundance: -
d_gene: TRBD2
len: 15
v_gene: TRBV27

CDR3aa: CASSRGGDTEAFF
CDR3nt: TGTGCCAGCAGCAGAGGCGGGGACACTGAAGCTTTCTTT
j_gene: TRBJ1-1
abundance: -
d_gene: -
len: 13
v_gene: TRBV28

CDR3aa: CASSSDSSYEQYF
CDR3nt: TGTGCCAGCAGCTCGGACAGCTCCTACGAGCAGTACTTC
j_gene: TRBJ2-7
abundance: -
d_gene: -
len: 13
v_gene: TRBV5-5

CDR3aa: CASSNRVSTEAFF
CDR3nt: TGTGCCAGCAGCAATAGGGTTTCGACTGAAGCTTTCTTT
j_gene: TRBJ1-1
abundance: -
d_gene: -
len: 13
v_gene: TRBV7-8

CDR3aa: CASSTGTSTDTQYF
CDR3nt: TGTGCCAGCAGTACAGGAACCAGCACAGATACGCAGTATTTT
j_gene: TRBJ2-3
abundance: -
d_gene: -
len: 14
v_gene: TRBV6-5

CDR3aa: CASSRRQGFTDTQYF
CDR3nt: TGTGCCAGCAGTCGCCGACAGGGATTCACAGATACGCAGTATTTT
j_gene: TRBJ2-3
abundance: -
d_gene: TRBD1
len: 15
v_gene: TRBV5-6

CDR3aa: CASGAGASYEQYF
CDR3nt: TGTGCCAGCGGAGCGGGAGCCTCCTACGAGCAGTACTTC
j_gene: TRBJ2-7
abundance: -
d_gene: TRBD2
len: 13
v_gene: TRBV6-5

CDR3aa: CASRDLGERNTEAFF
CDR3nt: TGTGCCAGCAGGGACCTAGGGGAAAGGAACACTGAAGCTTTCTTT
j_gene: TRBJ1-1
abundance: -
d_gene: -
len: 15
v_gene: TRBV27

CDR3aa: CASSYRNSPLHF
CDR3nt: TGTGCCAGCAGTTACAGAAATTCACCCCTCCACTTT
j_gene: TRBJ1-6
abundance: -
d_gene: -
len: 12
v_gene: TRBV6-2/TRBV6-3

CDR3aa: CASSEAETRLNYEQYF
CDR3nt: TGTGCCAGCAGTGAAGCCGAGACCAGATTAAATTACGAGCAGTACTTC
j_gene: TRBJ2-7
abundance: -
d_gene: -
len: 16
v_gene: TRBV6-1

CDR3aa: CASSETGGYQPQHF
CDR3nt: TGTGCCAGCTCAGAGACAGGGGGCTATCAGCCCCAGCATTTT
j_gene: TRBJ1-5
abundance: once
d_gene: TRBD1
len: 14
v_gene: TRBV18

CDR3aa: CASSSRRDTEAFF
CDR3nt: TGTGCCAGCAGCTCCCGACGGGACACTGAAGCTTTCTTT
j_gene: TRBJ1-1
abundance: once
d_gene: -
len: 13
v_gene: TRBV3-1/TRBV3-2

CDR3aa: CASSRTGVDNQPQHF
CDR3nt: TGTGCCAGCAGCAGGACAGGGGTGGACAATCAGCCCCAGCATTTT
j_gene: TRBJ1-5
abundance: -
d_gene: TRBD1
len: 15
v_gene: TRBV7-9

CDR3aa: CASSLRTSGGAHEQFF
CDR3nt: TGTGCCAGCAGCCTCCGGACTAGCGGGGGGGCCCATGAGCAGTTCTTC
j_gene: TRBJ2-1
abundance: few
d_gene: TRBD2
len: 16
v_gene: TRBV3-1/TRBV3-2

CDR3aa: CASSLGLSNSPLHF
CDR3nt: TGTGCCAGCAGCTTAGGGCTCAGTAATTCACCCCTCCACTTT
j_gene: TRBJ1-6
abundance: -
d_gene: -
len: 14
v_gene: TRBV7-2

CDR3aa: CASSLGGGSPNEQFF
CDR3nt: TGTGCCAGCAGCTTGGGCGGGGGGTCCCCCAATGAGCAGTTCTTC
j_gene: TRBJ2-1
abundance: few
d_gene: TRBD2
len: 15
v_gene: TRBV7-2

CDR3aa: CASSIDSSGGAFYNEQFF
CDR3nt: TGTGCCAGTAGTATAGACTCAAGCGGGGGGGCCTTCTACAATGAGCAGTTCTTC
j_gene: TRBJ2-1
abundance: -
d_gene: TRBD2
len: 18
v_gene: TRBV19

CDR3aa: CASGDYEQYF
CDR3nt: TGTGCCAGTGGGGACTACGAGCAGTACTTC
j_gene: TRBJ2-7
abundance: medium-sized
d_gene: -
len: 10
v_gene: TRBV28

CDR3aa: CASSPTGTGGYGYTF
CDR3nt: TGTGCCAGCTCACCAACCGGGACAGGGGGCTATGGCTACACCTTC
j_gene: TRBJ1-2
abundance: -
d_gene: TRBD1
len: 15
v_gene: TRBV18

CDR3aa: CASSLERDPRYVGEQYF
CDR3nt: TGTGCCAGCAGTTTAGAGAGGGACCCGAGGTATGTTGGCGAGCAGTACTTC
j_gene: TRBJ2-7
abundance: -
d_gene: -
len: 17
v_gene: TRBV27

CDR3aa: CASSFGTGVGYGYTF
CDR3nt: TGCGCCAGCAGCTTCGGGACAGGGGTTGGCTATGGCTACACCTTC
j_gene: TRBJ1-2
abundance: -
d_gene: TRBD1
len: 15
v_gene: TRBV5-1

CDR3aa: CASSGAGSRGQETQYF
CDR3nt: TGTGCCAGCAGCGGAGCCGGGTCCCGCGGGCAAGAGACCCAGTACTTC
j_gene: TRBJ2-5
abundance: -
d_gene: -
len: 16
v_gene: TRBV5-4

CDR3aa: CASSGWDGTQGDFYEQYF
CDR3nt: TGTGCCAGCAGCGGGTGGGACGGTACCCAAGGCGACTTCTACGAGCAGTACTTC
j_gene: TRBJ2-7
abundance: -
d_gene: -
len: 18
v_gene: TRBV5-8

CDR3aa: CASSLMREGWTEAFF
CDR3nt: TGTGCCAGCAGCTTGATGCGGGAGGGATGGACTGAAGCTTTCTTT
j_gene: TRBJ1-1
abundance: -
d_gene: -
len: 15
v_gene: TRBV5-4

CDR3aa: CASSQGRYGYTF
CDR3nt: TGTGCCAGCAGCCAGGGACGCTATGGCTACACCTTC
j_gene: TRBJ1-2
abundance: -
d_gene: -
len: 12
v_gene: TRBV3-1/TRBV3-2

CDR3aa: CASSVRNEGPGNTIYF
CDR3nt: TGTGCCAGCAGCGTGCGCAACGAGGGGCCTGGAAACACCATATATTTT
j_gene: TRBJ1-3
abundance: -
d_gene: -
len: 16
v_gene: TRBV9

CDR3aa: CASTLGGSGYHEQYF
CDR3nt: TGTGCCAGCACCCTAGGGGGGTCCGGGTACCACGAGCAGTACTTC
j_gene: TRBJ2-7
abundance: -
d_gene: -
len: 15
v_gene: TRBV6-5

CDR3aa: CASSAGQSSEAFF
CDR3nt: TGCGCCAGCAGCGCTGGACAGAGCTCGGAAGCTTTCTTT
j_gene: TRBJ1-1
abundance: -
d_gene: -
len: 13
v_gene: TRBV10-2

CDR3aa: CATGDGDRETQYF
CDR3nt: TGTGCCACGGGGGACGGGGATAGGGAGACCCAGTACTTC
j_gene: TRBJ2-5
abundance: once
d_gene: -
len: 13
v_gene: TRBV28

CDR3aa: CASSSLGESYEQYF
CDR3nt: TGTGCCAGCAGTTCCCTCGGGGAATCCTACGAGCAGTACTTC
j_gene: TRBJ2-7
abundance: -
d_gene: -
len: 14
v_gene: TRBV27

CDR3aa: CASSLGYEQYF
CDR3nt: TGTGCCAGCAGCCTAGGGTACGAGCAGTACTTC
j_gene: TRBJ2-7
abundance: -
d_gene: -
len: 11
v_gene: TRBV14

CDR3aa: CASSLGVHPNTEAFF
CDR3nt: TGTGCCAGCAGCTTAGGGGTACATCCGAACACTGAAGCTTTCTTT
j_gene: TRBJ1-1
abundance: -
d_gene: -
len: 15
v_gene: TRBV7-9

CDR3aa: CASSSRGRNQPQHF
CDR3nt: TGTGCCAGCAGTAGCAGGGGCCGCAATCAGCCCCAGCATTTT
j_gene: TRBJ1-5
abundance: -
d_gene: -
len: 14
v_gene: TRBV27

CDR3aa: CSAAVQGHAFF
CDR3nt: TGCAGCGCCGCGGTACAGGGCCACGCTTTCTTT
j_gene: TRBJ1-1
abundance: once
d_gene: -
len: 11
v_gene: TRBV29-1

CDR3aa: CASSEYNSPLHF
CDR3nt: TGTGCCAGCTCCGAATATAATTCACCCCTCCACTTT
j_gene: TRBJ1-6
abundance: -
d_gene: -
len: 12
v_gene: TRBV6-6

CDR3aa: CASSQDVGLMNTEAFF
CDR3nt: TGTGCCAGCAGCCAAGATGTAGGGCTTATGAACACTGAAGCTTTCTTT
j_gene: TRBJ1-1
abundance: -
d_gene: -
len: 16
v_gene: TRBV3-1/TRBV3-2